The clone carrying this T cell receptor beta chain was recorded at least ten times. CDR3-region Arm-PCR and iRepertoire HTBI primers produced the TCR beta libraries. TCRdb re-analysed the multiplex PCR reads in MiXCR, keeping a single row per CDR3 protein. This sample has a few hundred thousand distinct CDR3 sequences; 20% to 25% occur once, and the top ten carry about a quarter. The data originate from a study of regulatory T cells in long-lasting Graves disease. Time point of the sample: persistent/refractory GD, antithyroid drugs over 5 years with positive TRAb. Isolated PBMC RNA provided the starting material for the TCR library. The diagnosis of Graves' disease used American Thyroid Association guidelines. Germline CDR1 SGHTA, CDR2 FQGNSA. V dropped 2 bases and J dropped 1 base, with 6 bases sitting between them. This CDR3 region has 13 residues.

The rearrangement joins TRBV7-2 to TRBJ2-7; D not certain. The receptor was isolated from a female donor with Graves disease. This specimen consisted of peripheral blood mononuclear cells (PBMCs), obtained when the disease was refractory, from a patient treated with antithyroid drugs. The CDR3 sequence: CASSLTQSYEQYF. For the CDR3, the DNA is TGTGCCAGCAGCTTAACACAATCCTACGAGCAGTACTTC.